This T cell receptor (beta chain) was sequenced during a study of blood T cells in healthy people across ages. Combining a sample-barcoded 5' primer with a J-beta primer mix, a second PCR ran for about 7 to 12 cycles. A template-switch adaptor containing 12 random nucleotides labeled each cDNA molecule. Sequencing recovered at least 2.5 million CDR3-containing paired-end reads from each sample. TCRdb analysed the 5' RACE reads with MiXCR anew, one entry per CDR3 protein. The sample carries roughly 1.5 million distinct CDR3 sequences, approximately 43% recorded once. J lost 11 bases, V lost 7 bases, and 15 bases had no gene match. Germline V gene lookup returns CDR1 SQVTM and CDR2 ANQGSEA. The CDR3 loop spans 14 amino acids. PBMCs, at least 6 million per sample, were isolated. The amount of total RNA extracted per sample was at least 5 micrograms.

The specimen was blood. This clonotype originated in a woman between 18 and 29 years old in good health. The chain recombines TRBV29-1 with TRBJ2-5, with 11 bases matching TRBD2. The CDR3 DNA reads as TGCAGCGCCGAAGTTCTAGCGGGGGGTTGTTCTCAGTACTTC. It specifies CSAEVLAGGCSQYF.